Listed below are T cell receptor beta chains from one sample, sequenced in a study of shared clonotypes between healthy human individuals. Data came from immunoSEQ multiplex PCR; TCRdb stores just in-frame clones and leaves some out. Here the sample spans about 2.1 million clones, over 85% being singletons. Sequences were obtained from naive CD8+ T cells from PBMCs. Receptors originate from a man younger than 30 in good health. Some clones in this sample may be carry-over from other donors' samples. Each CDR3 is given with its conserved first and last residue. A D gene is named only where the DNA matches it firmly. A clone size is listed for some rows: how often the clone was seen (once, few, many), or a class if it is expanded.

J | D | V | size | CDR3 | DNA
TRBJ2-5 | TRBD2 | TRBV7-3 | - | CASSPIAGVQETQYF | TGTGCCAGCAGCCCAATAGCGGGGGTACAAGAGACCCAGTACTTC
TRBJ1-3 | - | TRBV11-2 | - | CASNQQGYSGNTIYF | TGTGCCAGCAACCAACAAGGGTACTCTGGAAACACCATATATTTT
TRBJ1-2 | - | TRBV28 | once | CASSSDWTDGYTF | TGTGCCAGCAGTTCCGACTGGACGGATGGCTACACCTTC
TRBJ1-1 | - | TRBV18 | - | CASSKSRMNTEAFF | TGTGCCAGCTCAAAATCACGGATGAACACTGAAGCTTTCTTT
TRBJ1-1 | TRBD1 | TRBV5-1 | few | CASSPGTGLGTEAFF | TGCGCCAGCAGCCCCGGGACAGGGTTGGGCACTGAAGCTTTCTTT
TRBJ2-7 | - | TRBV28 | - | CASSPLPGSNEQYF | TGTGCCAGCAGTCCCCTGCCGGGGTCTAACGAGCAGTACTTC
TRBJ2-7 | - | TRBV7-9 | - | CASSGAVYEQYF | TGTGCCAGCAGCGGGGCCGTGTACGAGCAGTACTTC
TRBJ2-7 | - | TRBV7-2 | - | CASSLAKEWGFSYEQYF | TGTGCCAGCAGCTTAGCGAAGGAGTGGGGCTTCTCCTACGAGCAGTACTTC
TRBJ2-1 | - | TRBV9 | - | CASSDLDSYNEQFF | TGTGCCAGCAGCGATCTGGACAGCTACAATGAGCAGTTCTTC
TRBJ2-1 | - | TRBV25-1 | - | CAASARSSYNEQFF | TGTGCCGCCTCAGCGCGAAGCTCCTACAATGAGCAGTTCTTC
TRBJ2-2 | - | TRBV7-3 | few | CASNSNTGELFF | TGTGCCAGCAACTCAAACACCGGGGAGCTGTTTTTT
TRBJ1-1 | TRBD1 | TRBV29-1 | - | CSAYRGNTEAFF | TGCAGCGCCTACAGGGGTAACACTGAAGCTTTCTTT
TRBJ2-7 | TRBD2 | TRBV27 | - | CASSLSGRFYEQYF | TGTGCCAGCAGCCTTAGCGGGAGGTTTTACGAGCAGTACTTC
TRBJ2-2 | - | TRBV6-6 | - | CASTNTGELFF | TGTGCCAGCACGAACACCGGGGAGCTGTTTTTT
TRBJ1-2 | TRBD1 | TRBV9 | - | CASSVAGQGAHYGYTF | TGTGCCAGCAGCGTAGCGGGACAGGGGGCCCACTATGGCTACACCTTC
TRBJ2-5 | TRBD2 | TRBV18 | once | CASSPARGETQYF | TGTGCCAGCTCACCAGCGCGGGGGGAGACCCAGTACTTC
TRBJ1-1 | - | TRBV30 | - | CAWSVLSPLANTEAFF | TGTGCCTGGAGTGTACTTTCCCCACTCGCAAACACTGAAGCTTTCTTT
TRBJ2-2 | TRBD1 | TRBV7-3 | - | CASSSDRDTGELFF | TGTGCCAGCAGCTCGGACAGGGACACCGGGGAGCTGTTTTTT
TRBJ1-5 | - | TRBV11-2 | - | CASSSQGRPQHF | TGTGCCAGCAGCTCACAGGGAAGGCCCCAGCATTTT
TRBJ2-7 | TRBD1 | TRBV27 | few | CASSLSTGFASYEQYF | TGTGCCAGCAGTTTGTCGACAGGGTTTGCCTCCTACGAGCAGTACTTC
TRBJ2-5 | - | TRBV7-9 | - | CASSLGWAGQETQYF | TGTGCCAGCAGCTTAGGTTGGGCAGGACAAGAGACCCAGTACTTC
TRBJ1-4 | TRBD1 | TRBV4-1 | - | CASSPGQGNEKLFF | TGCGCCAGCAGCCCGGGACAGGGTAATGAAAAACTGTTTTTT
TRBJ1-1 | - | TRBV6-5 | - | CASWKSTEAFF | TGTGCCAGCTGGAAGTCCACTGAAGCTTTCTTT
TRBJ1-1 | - | TRBV29-1 | - | CSVEVRLILNTEAFF | TGCAGCGTTGAAGTTAGGTTAATCCTGAACACTGAAGCTTTCTTT
TRBJ2-5 | TRBD1 | TRBV7-9 | - | CASSFSPGQGVETQYF | TGTGCCAGCAGCTTTTCCCCGGGACAGGGAGTGGAGACCCAGTACTTC
TRBJ2-2 | TRBD1 | TRBV25-1 | - | CASRGTANTGELFF | TGTGCCAGCAGAGGGACAGCAAACACCGGGGAGCTGTTTTTT
TRBJ2-1 | TRBD1 | TRBV29-1 | - | CSVLRGQGSYNEQFF | TGCAGCGTACTCCGGGGACAGGGGTCCTACAATGAGCAGTTCTTC
TRBJ2-3 | - | TRBV10-2 | - | CASSSLGRTDTQYF | TGCGCCAGCAGTTCATTGGGTAGAACGGATACGCAGTATTTT
TRBJ1-2 | - | TRBV5-1 | - | CASSLTGTGSLSRGYTF | TGCGCCAGCAGCTTGACCGGAACAGGATCCCTTTCTCGGGGCTACACCTTC
TRBJ2-3 | - | TRBV5-6 | - | CASSLTGDTQYF | TGTGCCAGCAGCCTAACGGGAGATACGCAGTATTTT
TRBJ2-2 | TRBD2 | TRBV7-9 | - | CASSNSGSGTGELFF | TGTGCCAGCAGCAATAGCGGGAGCGGGACCGGGGAGCTGTTTTTT
TRBJ1-1 | - | TRBV7-9 | few | CASSLAQTEAFF | TGTGCCAGCAGCTTAGCCCAGACTGAAGCTTTCTTT
TRBJ2-5 | - | TRBV5-1 | - | CASSPIMLRETQYF | TGCGCCAGCAGCCCGATAATGCTTCGAGAGACCCAGTACTTC
TRBJ1-1 | - | TRBV27 | - | CASSISTGGNTEAFF | TGTGCCAGCAGCATTTCGACAGGTGGAAACACTGAAGCTTTCTTT
TRBJ1-1 | - | TRBV29-1 | - | CSVSPTGMNTEAFF | TGCAGCGTTTCCCCGACGGGTATGAACACTGAAGCTTTCTTT
TRBJ1-2 | - | TRBV5-1 | once | CASSPDNYGYTF | TGCGCCAGCAGCCCCGATAACTATGGCTACACCTTC
TRBJ2-5 | TRBD1 | TRBV5-1 | - | CASSLNRGNQETQYF | TGCGCCAGCAGCTTGAACAGGGGGAACCAAGAGACCCAGTACTTC
TRBJ2-1 | - | TRBV9 | - | CASSVGSGAYNEQFF | TGTGCCAGCAGCGTAGGATCCGGGGCATACAATGAGCAGTTCTTC
TRBJ2-1 | - | TRBV7-9 | - | CASSFRTAIKGNSYNEQFF | TGTGCCAGCAGCTTTAGAACGGCGATTAAAGGTAACTCCTACAATGAGCAGTTCTTC
TRBJ2-1 | - | TRBV4-2 | - | CASSPLGGGSSYNEQFF | TGTGCCAGCAGCCCCCTCGGCGGTGGGAGCTCCTACAATGAGCAGTTCTTC